The 14 T cell receptor beta chains below come from one sample, sequenced in a study of cytomegalovirus exposure and HLA in healthy donors. The PCR was carried out with 60 Vbeta primers and 13 Jbeta primers. Produced via immunoSEQ multiplex PCR; TCRdb's table is partial and in-frame only. The sample has approximately 110,000 clones; about four fifths are singletons. What was sequenced was PBMCs. The origin of the receptors is a woman aged 55-69 years in good health and CMV-seropositive.

V and J are TRBV7-2 and TRBJ2-1, with a weak D call TRBD2 (6 bases). Germline V gives CDR1 SGHTA, CDR2 FQGNSA. Trimming pared 2 bases from V and 6 bases from J, leaving 17 bases between. The CDR3 length is 16 residues. DNA of the CDR3: TGTGCCAGCAGCTTAAGGGGCCGGGACTCTTTCAATGAGCAGTTCTTC. The encoded protein is CASSLRGRDSFNEQFF.

This sequence joins TRBV5-6 and TRBJ2-3; 10 bases agree with TRBD2. Germline CDR1 SGHDT, CDR2 YYEEEE. The junction had 4 bases not matched to a gene; V was cut back by 0 bases and J by 6 bases. The CDR3 runs to 15 residues. CDR3 sequence: CASSLVLAGSDTQYF. The CDR3 region has the DNA TGTGCCAGCAGCTTGGTACTAGCGGGGTCGGATACGCAGTATTTT.

As for this clone: Other nucleotide sequences from this sample produce the same CDR3. The chain joins TRBV19 to TRBJ2-7; a weak D match, TRBD1 (6 bases). Germline loops: CDR1 LNHDA, CDR2 SQIVND (reference sequence). The germline V and J ends were trimmed by 8 bases and 2 bases, with 13 bases remaining between them. The CDR3 consists of 13 residues. The DNA of the CDR3 is TGTGCCAGTGGACCCGGGACAACCTACGAGCAGTACTTC. This codes for CASGPGTTYEQYF.

The chain uses TRBV4-2 and TRBJ1-2; TRBD1 matches 7 bases. The CDR3 spans 16 residues. Germline lookup yields CDR1 LGHNA and CDR2 YNFKEQ. V was pared by 2 bases and J by 8 bases, with 14 bases of the junction left unmatched. CDR3 region: CASSQNPGQRLRGYTF. The DNA of the CDR3 is TGTGCCAGCAGCCAAAACCCGGGACAGAGGCTTCGGGGCTACACCTTC.

The chain has TRBV7-9 and TRBJ2-7, with TRBD1 matching over 8 bases. This CDR3 has 15 residues. Germline CDR1 is SEHNR and CDR2 is FQNEAQ (reference sequence). Losses at the gene ends were 5 bases for V and 2 bases for J; bases not matched to a gene: 8. CDR3 region: CASSIGTGGAYEQYF. The CDR3 DNA is TGTGCCAGCAGCATAGGGACAGGAGGAGCCTACGAGCAGTACTTC.

V usage is TRBV7-2 and J usage is TRBJ2-3; TRBD2 might be the D (6 bases). Germline V gene lookup returns CDR1 SGHTA and CDR2 FQGNSA. V was pared by 3 bases and J by 6 bases, with 13 bases between. There are 14 residues in the CDR3. CDR3 nucleotides: TGTGCCAGCAGCTTTAGGAGGGGTGGGGATACGCAGTATTTT. Translation gives CASSFRRGGDTQYF.

This clone was observed a single time. The chain has TRBV9 and TRBJ1-5; D may be TRBD1 (6 bases). V lost 0 bases and J 4 bases, leaving 11 bases between the germline ends. In germline, CDR1 is SGDLS, CDR2 YYNGEE. The CDR3 contains 15 residues. CDR3 in DNA: TGTGCCAGCAGCGTAGGGTCAGGGGAGAATCAGCCCCAGCATTTT. Translation: CASSVGSGENQPQHF.

The rearrangement joins TRBV2 to TRBJ2-7, with D maybe TRBD1 (5 bases). V lost 5 bases, J lost 5 bases, and 19 bases lay in between. The CDR3 length is 15 residues. The germline V gene has CDR1 SNHLY and CDR2 FYNNEI. CDR3 nucleotide sequence: TGTGCCAGCAGTACGCCGAACCCCAGGGTCGACGAGCAGTACTTC. It encodes CASSTPNPRVDEQYF. The full variable domain, its missing parts supplied by reference TRBV2 and TRBJ2-7, is EPEVTQTPSHQVTQMGQEVILRCVPISNHLYFYWYRQILGQKVEFLVSFYNNEISEKSEIFDDQFSVERPDGSNFTLKIRSTKLEDSAMYFCASSTPNPRVDEQYFGPGTRLTVT.

DNA of the CDR3: TGTGCCAGCTCACTAACGACAGGGACCTCTGGAAACACCATATATTTT. Amino acid sequence: CASSLTTGTSGNTIYF. The rearrangement links TRBV18 to TRBJ1-3, with 7 bases fitting TRBD1. V gave up 4 bases and J gave up 0 bases; unmatched junction bases: 6. Looked up from germline, CDR1 is KGHSH and CDR2 is LQKENI. The CDR3 is made up of 16 amino acids.

V gene TRBV2 combines with J gene TRBJ2-5, with TRBD2 identical over 13 bases. In germline, CDR1 is SNHLY, CDR2 FYNNEI. The CDR3 covers 17 residues. V was clipped by 6 bases and J by 5 bases; unmatched bases: 12. In DNA form, the CDR3 reads TGTGCCAGCAGGCCCGGGACTAGCGGGGCACGGCAGGAGACCCAGTACTTC. Its protein product is CASRPGTSGARQETQYF.

In its sample, this clone was seen a few times. CDR3 amino acids: CASTDRSKFMNTEAFF. The CDR3 region has the DNA TGTGCCAGCACCGACAGGTCCAAGTTCATGAACACTGAAGCTTTCTTT. The chain employs TRBV5-4 and TRBJ1-1, with D perhaps matching TRBD1 (6 bases). This CDR3 region has 16 residues. Deletions cut 6 bases from V and 0 bases from J, with 18 bases between. The germline CDR1 and CDR2 sequences are SGHNT and YYREEE (reference sequence).

The CDR3 bases are TGTGCCACCAGTCCTGGACAGGGCGGGACTGAAGCTTTCTTT. It translates to CATSPGQGGTEAFF. The rearrangement joins TRBV15 to TRBJ1-1; 8 nucleotides line up with TRBD1. The CDR3 has 14 residues. The V and J ends lost 6 bases and 5 bases, in that order; junction bases with no gene match: 8. Germline values: CDR1 LNHNV, CDR2 YYDKDF (reference sequence).

In its sample, this clone was seen once. The chain joins TRBV4-1 to TRBJ2-7, with 13 nucleotides matching TRBD2. This CDR3 has 18 amino acids. Germline CDR1 is MGHRA and CDR2 is YSYEKL. J lost 3 bases, V lost 5 bases, and 13 bases had no gene match. Here the CDR3 DNA reads TGCGCCAGCAGCGAGAGGACAGAGGGGACTAGCGGGATCTACGAGCAGTACTTC. This codes for CASSERTEGTSGIYEQYF.

The rearrangement joins TRBV27 to TRBJ1-5; D unresolved. This CDR3 has 12 residues. Germline CDR1 is MNHEY and CDR2 is SMNVEV (reference sequence). V lost 4 bases and J 2 bases, leaving 3 bases between the germline ends. CDR3 residues: CASSSGNQPQHF. The DNA for the CDR3 is TGTGCCAGCAGTTCCGGCAATCAGCCCCAGCATTTT.